These 6 T cell receptor beta chains were all obtained from the same sample, sequenced in a study of T-cell memory formation after mild COVID-19. TCRdb ran MiXCR on the 5' RACE reads and lists one entry per CDR3 protein. The repertoire holds more than 400,000 distinct CDR3 sequences, with about 18% as singletons. Specimen: PBMCs or a T cell subset sorted from them (not recorded which). These receptors all stem from an adult woman who had mild COVID-19 (a few samples of this study predate the infection). Cell type and time point are not known.

The CDR3 coding sequence is TGTGCCAGCATTGAACAGGGGGCTGGAAAAAACATTCAGTACTTC. Translation gives CASIEQGAGKNIQYF. V and J are TRBV27 and TRBJ2-4; TRBD1 matches at 9 bases. J gave up 4 bases and V 7 bases, and 8 bases lay outside the gene matches. The CDR3 totals 15 residues. Germline-derived CDR1 and CDR2 are MNHEY and SMNVEV (reference sequence).

This clonotype occurred a few times. The chain carries TRBV3-1 and TRBJ1-1; weak D call: TRBD1 (5 bases). The germline V gene has CDR1 LGHDT and CDR2 YNNKEL (reference sequence). This CDR3 is 16 amino acids long. The V end was cut by 1 base, the J end by 4 bases, with 16 bases between. DNA of the CDR3: TGTGCCAGCAGCCAAGCCAACAGATGGGGCCCCACTGAAGCTTTCTTT. Residues: CASSQANRWGPTEAFF.

This clonotype has only a few counts. The chain uses TRBV7-9 and TRBJ2-7, with 7 bases lining up with TRBD1. V was pared by 4 bases and J by 4 bases, with 10 bases of the junction left unmatched. Germline V gene lookup returns CDR1 SEHNR and CDR2 FQNEAQ (reference sequence). The CDR3 runs to 15 residues. CDR3 residues: CASSSYRGRKYEQYF. The CDR3 nucleotides are TGTGCCAGCAGCTCCTACAGGGGCCGAAAATACGAGCAGTACTTC.

The V gene is TRBV7-8, the J gene TRBJ1-2, with D hard to call. This CDR3 contains 14 residues. The ends were cut back, 4 bases at V and 7 bases at J, with 16 bases in the middle. Germline assignment: CDR1 SGHVS and CDR2 FQNEAQ. The CDR3 nucleotides read TGTGCCAGCAGCTCATTACAGAGGTCGGGTGGCTACACCTTC. Protein: CASSSLQRSGGYTF.

This clonotype was counted between two and nine times. The chain couples TRBV29-1 to TRBJ2-7; 7 nucleotides align to TRBD1. J was trimmed by 3 bases and V by 0 bases; bases with no gene match: 2. CDR1 SQVTM and CDR2 ANQGSEA come from the germline V gene. The CDR3 is 13 residues long. As DNA, the CDR3 is TGCAGCGTTGAAGAGGGGACAGACTACGAGCAGTACTTC. It specifies CSVEEGTDYEQYF.

This clonotype was seen repeatedly, ten times or more. This chain uses TRBV7-2 with TRBJ1-1; D is possibly TRBD1 (5 bases). Germline lookup yields CDR1 SGHTA and CDR2 FQGNSA. The CDR3 sequence is 14 residues long. The V gene lost 5 bases and the J gene lost 4 bases, with 14 bases spanning the gap. The CDR3 coding sequence is TGTGCCAGCAGCCGCCCCGACAGACGCACTGAAGCTTTCTTT. Its protein is CASSRPDRRTEAFF.